These T cell receptor beta chains were read from a single sample in a study of blood T cell repertoires in COVID-19. Some clones are missing from TCRdb's copy, which holds only in-frame ones; the method was immunoSEQ multiplex PCR. The data hold about 340,000 clones, with more than 75% observed a single time. The sample taken for sequencing was peripheral blood. The source of these receptors is a woman in her fifties or sixties with COVID-19, enrolled during active disease. The CDR3 runs from the conserved cysteine through the conserved F or W. D genes are given only for firm matches. A row's size may be missing; if present it is once, few, many or a size class.

CDR3	DNA	V	J	size	D
CASVQDWTNEQFF	TGTGCCAGCGTCCAGGACTGGACCAATGAGCAGTTCTTC	TRBV2	TRBJ2-1	-	-
CASSWGSQETQYF	TGTGCCAGTAGTTGGGGCAGCCAAGAGACCCAGTACTTC	TRBV19	TRBJ2-5	-	-
CASSLSPGLAGTDTQYF	TGTGCCAGCAGTTTATCGCCGGGACTAGCGGGCACAGATACGCAGTATTTT	TRBV27	TRBJ2-3	once	TRBD2
CATSGGTSGAPGQQYF	TGTGCCACCAGTGGGGGGACTAGCGGGGCCCCCGGACAGCAGTACTTC	TRBV24-1	TRBJ2-7	-	TRBD2
CASSSRERGNYGYTF	TGTGCCAGCAGCAGTAGAGAAAGGGGGAACTATGGCTACACCTTC	TRBV9	TRBJ1-2	-	-
CASSHSGGLGEAFF	TGTGCCAGCAGCCACTCAGGGGGCTTAGGTGAAGCTTTCTTT	TRBV11-2	TRBJ1-1	-	TRBD1
CASSQEGTGNTIYF	TGCGCCAGCAGCCAGGAGGGGACTGGAAACACCATATATTTT	TRBV4-1	TRBJ1-3	-	-
CASRPTRTHEKLFF	TGTGCCAGCAGACCGACACGAACACATGAAAAACTGTTTTTT	TRBV6-5	TRBJ1-4	-	-
CASTPRDTEAFF	TGTGCCAGCACCCCCCGGGACACTGAAGCTTTCTTT	TRBV2	TRBJ1-1	once	-
CSATTDYGYTF	TGCAGTGCAACGACAGACTATGGCTACACCTTC	TRBV20-1	TRBJ1-2	-	-
CASSKGLAGANEQFF	TGCGCCAGCAGCAAGGGACTAGCGGGAGCTAATGAGCAGTTCTTC	TRBV5-1	TRBJ2-1	-	TRBD2
CASSYSWGPDTQYF	TGTGCCAGCAGTTACTCCTGGGGGCCAGATACGCAGTATTTT	TRBV6-5	TRBJ2-3	-	-
CASSQGSGTSGSWTQYF	TGCGCCAGCAGCCAAGGCTCCGGGACTAGCGGGAGTTGGACCCAGTACTTC	TRBV4-1	TRBJ2-5	-	TRBD2
CASSSTGVRLYF	TGTGCCAGCAGTTCGACAGGGGTCCGTCTGTACTTC	TRBV27	TRBJ2-7	-	TRBD1
CASSRGTDRGSYGYTF	TGTGCCAGCAGCCGGGGAACGGACAGGGGGAGCTATGGCTACACCTTC	TRBV7-2	TRBJ1-2	-	TRBD1
CASRSAGMNTEAFF	TGCGCCAGCAGGTCTGCAGGTATGAACACTGAAGCTTTCTTT	TRBV5-1	TRBJ1-1	-	-
CASSFSTRVYNEQFF	TGCGCCAGCAGCTTTTCTACTAGGGTTTACAATGAGCAGTTCTTC	TRBV5-1	TRBJ2-1	-	-
CASSSRTAGNTIYF	TGTGCCAGCAGCTCCAGGACAGCTGGAAACACCATATATTTT	TRBV7-2	TRBJ1-3	-	-
CASSETGMGYTF	TGTGCCAGCAGCGAAACAGGGATGGGCTACACCTTC	TRBV7-9	TRBJ1-2	-	-
CASIGGDRVRGGLTNTGELFF	TGTGCCAGCATAGGCGGGGACAGGGTGCGGGGGGGGCTAACGAACACCGGGGAGCTGTTTTTT	TRBV27	TRBJ2-2	-	-
CASSLSSVSEAFF	TGTGCCAGCAGTTTATCGTCGGTCTCTGAAGCTTTCTTT	TRBV27	TRBJ1-1	-	-
CAWSRDLTGNSYNEQFF	TGTGCCTGGAGCCGCGACCTTACAGGGAACTCCTACAATGAGCAGTTCTTC	TRBV30	TRBJ2-1	-	-
CASSYGTRTYNEQFF	TGTGCCAGCAGTTACGGGACAAGAACCTACAATGAGCAGTTCTTC	TRBV6-5	TRBJ2-1	-	-
CASKGREISYEQYF	TGTGCCAGTAAAGGACGGGAAATCTCCTACGAGCAGTACTTC	TRBV19	TRBJ2-7	-	-
CASSSLGLAGGFGGPDTQYF	TGTGCCAGCAGCTCCTTGGGACTAGCGGGAGGATTTGGGGGCCCAGATACGCAGTATTTT	TRBV13	TRBJ2-3	-	TRBD2
CASSRQGFPMAEAFF	TGTGCCAGCAGTCGACAGGGGTTCCCTATGGCTGAAGCTTTCTTT	TRBV27	TRBJ1-1	-	TRBD1
CASSLGQGSSGYTF	TGTGCCAGCAGCCTCGGACAGGGGTCTTCGGGCTACACCTTC	TRBV6-2/TRBV6-3	TRBJ1-2	once	TRBD1
CASSLEGQESNEQFF	TGTGCCAGCAGCTTAGAGGGACAAGAAAGCAATGAGCAGTTCTTC	TRBV11-3	TRBJ2-1	-	-
CASSLGAGAYNEQFF	TGTGCCAGCAGCTTAGGAGCGGGAGCGTACAATGAGCAGTTCTTC	TRBV7-2	TRBJ2-1	few	TRBD2
CASSQDLSKPTYEQYF	TGTGCCAGCAGCCAAGATCTGAGTAAGCCGACCTACGAGCAGTACTTC	TRBV4-2	TRBJ2-7	-	-
CASSLAQISYEQYF	TGCGCCAGCAGCTTGGCCCAGATCTCCTACGAGCAGTACTTC	TRBV5-1	TRBJ2-7	-	-
CASNQGGGRGQPQHF	TGTGCCAGCAACCAAGGGGGGGGGCGCGGACAGCCCCAGCATTTT	TRBV6-5	TRBJ1-5	once	-
CASSQDLVRDYEQYF	TGTGCCAGCAGCCAAGATCTTGTGCGGGACTACGAGCAGTACTTC	TRBV14	TRBJ2-7	-	-
CASSPTGDEQYF	TGTGCCAGCAGCCCTACAGGGGACGAGCAGTACTTC	TRBV13	TRBJ2-7	once	TRBD1
CASRLRSGVGLGTDTQYF	TGTGCCAGCAGGCTCCGCAGCGGGGTCGGATTAGGCACAGATACGCAGTATTTT	TRBV2	TRBJ2-3	once	TRBD2
CASSLGTANTGELFF	TGTGCCAGCAGCCTCGGGACAGCTAACACCGGGGAGCTGTTTTTT	TRBV28	TRBJ2-2	-	TRBD1
CASSLAQETQYF	TGCGCCAGCAGCTTGGCTCAAGAGACCCAGTACTTC	TRBV5-1	TRBJ2-5	-	-
CASSTRQGWGSTEAFF	TGTGCCAGTAGTACGAGACAGGGGTGGGGAAGTACTGAAGCTTTCTTT	TRBV19	TRBJ1-1	-	TRBD1
CASSLASWATEAFF	TGCGCCAGCAGCTTGGCCAGTTGGGCGACTGAAGCTTTCTTT	TRBV5-1	TRBJ1-1	-	-
CASREGTGDTEAFF	TGTGCCAGCAGGGAGGGGACAGGGGACACTGAAGCTTTCTTT	TRBV6-5	TRBJ1-1	-	TRBD1
CASSFLSGSETQYF	TGTGCCAGCAGCTTTCTATCGGGGAGCGAGACCCAGTACTTC	TRBV11-3	TRBJ2-5	-	-
CASSPPLAHEQFF	TGTGCCAGCAGCCCCCCTCTAGCCCATGAGCAGTTCTTC	TRBV7-9	TRBJ2-1	-	-
CASSLVVVSSYNEQFF	TGTGCCAGCAGCTTAGTGGTGGTGAGCTCCTACAATGAGCAGTTCTTC	TRBV11-3	TRBJ2-1	-	-
CASSRTGNVAFF	TGTGCCAGCAGCCGCACAGGGAACGTGGCTTTCTTT	TRBV4-2	TRBJ1-1	few	-
CASGPTISPLHF	TGTGCTAGTGGCCCAACTATTTCACCCCTCCACTTT	TRBV12-5	TRBJ1-6	-	-
CASSSQPGLAGLFF	TGTGCCAGCAGCTCTCAACCGGGACTAGCAGGGCTGTTCTTC	TRBV7-2	TRBJ2-7	-	TRBD2
CATSGTRGSNTEAFF	TGTGCCACCAGTGGAACTCGGGGGTCGAACACTGAAGCTTTCTTT	TRBV24-1	TRBJ1-1	-	-
CASSQGQYNSPLHF	TGTGCCAGCAGCCAAGGACAGTATAATTCACCCCTCCACTTT	TRBV7-9	TRBJ1-6	-	-
CASSLDRQGTGYTF	TGTGCCAGCAGCTTAGATCGCCAGGGAACGGGCTACACCTTC	TRBV11-3	TRBJ1-2	-	-